This TCR beta chain was sequenced during a study of TIL therapy for anti-PD-1-resistant metastatic lung cancer. Study-wide background: Median tumor mutation burden was 1.5 mutations per megabase.

The time point: pre-treatment sample, taken before nivolumab and TIL therapy. Most excised metastases sampled were pleural nodules or supraclavicular lymph nodes. Patients then received nivolumab; progressors got lymphodepletion, TIL and IL-2. The libraries were made with immunoSEQ v3. Assay used: immunoSEQ multiplex PCR; TCRdb lists only in-frame clones, some missing. Here the sample spans 95,000 or so clones, just over 65% being singletons. With respect to this clone: Its target is unknown.

CDR3 length: 15 amino acids. Looked up from germline, CDR1 is SGHAT and CDR2 is FQNNGV. V shed 5 bases and J 4 bases; nucleotides not matched to a gene: 7. General observations from the study: Compared with baseline intratumoral T cells, expanded TIL cultures were more clonal and less diverse (approximately 6% vs 31%).

The sequences come from tumor tissue, collected at baseline. This sequence joins TRBV11-2 and TRBJ2-3; 9 bases match TRBD1. The TCR was taken from a person between 25 and 80 years old with non-small cell lung cancer. The CDR3 DNA is TGTGCCAGCAGCCTCACCGGGACAGGGCCAGATACGCAGTATTTT. Its translation is CASSLTGTGPDTQYF.